This record looks at one T cell receptor (beta chain) sequence and its context. Its recognized antigen is unknown. Base qualities are not provided; no much larger clone lies one nucleotide away. The data stem from a study of blood T cell repertoires in COVID-19 (dated by TCRdb to the early 2020s). At the level of the whole study: Collaborator samples came from the United States, Italy and Spain and covered acute and convalescent phases of COVID-19. The repertoires were released in a freely available public database meant as a resource for research on the immune response to SARS-CoV-2. The samples were drawn from the first 160 participants of the ongoing ImmuneRACE study and from roughly 1,300 subjects provided by 6 global collaborators. The dataset comprised deeply sampled blood TCRbeta repertoires from subjects exposed to, actively infected with, or recovered from COVID-19. Where available, HLA class I and class II types were obtained from metadata supplied by the sample provider rather than from assay-based typing. The prospective study material was composed of cDNA or gDNA derived from T cells, B-cell-depleted T cells, or PBMCs. A de-identified subject ID, COVID-19 status, age in years and sex were almost always included in the sample metadata.

In the prospective study, participants were 18 to 89 years old, resided in about two dozen geographic areas of the United States, and were enrolled through a virtual design. To assign participants to cohorts, the prospective study relied on clinical history that participants themselves reported in a screening survey and a study questionnaire. Recovered participants in ImmuneRACE Cohort 3 were defined as having two consecutive negative NP/OP PCR tests, clearance from a healthcare professional, or resolution of symptoms. Each participant in the prospective study had whole blood, serum and a nasopharyngeal or oropharyngeal swab collected by mobile phlebotomists. Additional blood draws and questionnaires over an approximately two-month period could optionally be provided by prospective study participants. Blood samples from the prospective study were shipped frozen or at room temperature prior to DNA extraction.

TCRbeta CDR3 regions were amplified from genomic DNA by means of the immunoSEQ Assay, a bias-controlled multiplex PCR. The authors' pipeline ran thus. The number of nucleated cells in each sample was estimated by amplification of reference gene primers within the assay. To quantify the absolute abundance of each unique TCRbeta CDR3 rearrangement, sequence reads were collapsed and filtered. For each sample, productive Simpson clonality was calculated as the square root of Simpson's diversity index across productive rearrangements. What TCRdb holds here is the immuneACCESS table cut down to in-frame rearrangements. Part of the clones is not present; checked against another copy, under half of the missing clones reflect an unresolved V gene, and the others are unexplained. V and J calls and clone size come straight from that table; D and trimming were deduced from the DNA. The sample records 450,000 to 600,000 clones, roughly 87% of which are singletons. The ten largest clones take up under 0.85% of the sample.

The germline V gene encodes CDR1 MNHEY and CDR2 SVGAGI. The CDR3 runs 14 residues from the cysteine to the phenylalanine. Only the CDR3 region is kept as DNA, spanning 42 bases read in frame from base 1. From V the trimming removes 6 bases and from J it removes 7 bases, while the gene matches leave 7 bases of the junction unaccounted for. What the work shows at the level of the full study, not this receptor alone: How much clinical and demographic metadata was included differed by source and by participant, and the metadata was provided uncurated.

Rearrangement joined TRBV6-5 to TRBJ1-2; 11 central nucleotides agree with TRBD1. The sequenced sample was PBMCs or T cells enriched from blood (not recorded which). This TCR was recovered from a woman under 30 who had recovered from COVID-19. The CDR3 region has the sequence CASSPIGQGAGYTF. The nucleotide sequence is given as TGTGCCAGCAGCCCAATCGGACAGGGGGCTGGCTACACCTTC.